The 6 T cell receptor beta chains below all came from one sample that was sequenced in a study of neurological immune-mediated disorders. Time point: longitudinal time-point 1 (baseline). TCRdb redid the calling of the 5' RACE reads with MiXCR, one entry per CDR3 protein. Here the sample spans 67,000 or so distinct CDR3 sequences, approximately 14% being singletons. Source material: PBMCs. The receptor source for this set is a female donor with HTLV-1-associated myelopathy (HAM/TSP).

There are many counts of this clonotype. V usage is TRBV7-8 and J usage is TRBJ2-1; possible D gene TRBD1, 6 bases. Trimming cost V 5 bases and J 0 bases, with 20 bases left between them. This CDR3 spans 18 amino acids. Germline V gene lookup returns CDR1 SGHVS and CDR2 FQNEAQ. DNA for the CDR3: TGTGCCAGCAGCACACAGGGCCCATCCGCTAGCTCCTACAATGAGCAGTTCTTC. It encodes CASSTQGPSASSYNEQFF.

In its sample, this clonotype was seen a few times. This CDR3 reads CSARRGGPGETQYF. CDR3 nucleotides: TGCAGTGCTAGACGGGGGGGGCCGGGAGAGACCCAGTACTTC. The chain links TRBV20-1 to TRBJ2-5, with 8 positions matching TRBD2. The V and J ends lost 2 bases and 4 bases, in that order; junction bases with no gene match: 6. Germline V gene data show CDR1 as DFQATT and CDR2 as SNEGSKA (reference sequence). The CDR3 loop spans 14 amino acids.

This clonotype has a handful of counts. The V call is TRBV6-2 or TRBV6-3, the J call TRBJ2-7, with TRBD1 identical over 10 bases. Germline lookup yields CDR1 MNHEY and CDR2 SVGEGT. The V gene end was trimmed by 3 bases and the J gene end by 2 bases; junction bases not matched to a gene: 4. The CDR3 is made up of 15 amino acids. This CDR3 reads CASSYLGQGPYEQYF. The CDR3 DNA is TGTGCCAGCAGTTATCTGGGACAGGGGCCCTACGAGCAGTACTTC.

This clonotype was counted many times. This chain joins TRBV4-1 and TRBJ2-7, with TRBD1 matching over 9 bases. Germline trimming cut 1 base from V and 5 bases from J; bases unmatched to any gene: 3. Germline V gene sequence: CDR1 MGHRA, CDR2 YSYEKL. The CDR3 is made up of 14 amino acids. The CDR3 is CASSQGTGVNEQYF. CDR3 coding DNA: TGCGCCAGCAGCCAAGGGACAGGGGTGAACGAGCAGTACTTC.

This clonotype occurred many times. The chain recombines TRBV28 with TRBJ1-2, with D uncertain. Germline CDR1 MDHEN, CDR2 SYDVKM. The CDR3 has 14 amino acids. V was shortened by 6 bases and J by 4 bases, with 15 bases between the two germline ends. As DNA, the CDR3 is TGTGCCAGCAGCTTTACCGCCTCATCCTATGGCTACACCTTC. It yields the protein CASSFTASSYGYTF.

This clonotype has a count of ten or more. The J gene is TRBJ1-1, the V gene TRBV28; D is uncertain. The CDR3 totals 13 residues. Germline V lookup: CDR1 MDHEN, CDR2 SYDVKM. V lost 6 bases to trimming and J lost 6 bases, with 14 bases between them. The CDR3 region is CASSTDGAAEAFF. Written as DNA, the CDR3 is TGTGCCAGCAGCACAGACGGAGCGGCTGAAGCTTTCTTT.